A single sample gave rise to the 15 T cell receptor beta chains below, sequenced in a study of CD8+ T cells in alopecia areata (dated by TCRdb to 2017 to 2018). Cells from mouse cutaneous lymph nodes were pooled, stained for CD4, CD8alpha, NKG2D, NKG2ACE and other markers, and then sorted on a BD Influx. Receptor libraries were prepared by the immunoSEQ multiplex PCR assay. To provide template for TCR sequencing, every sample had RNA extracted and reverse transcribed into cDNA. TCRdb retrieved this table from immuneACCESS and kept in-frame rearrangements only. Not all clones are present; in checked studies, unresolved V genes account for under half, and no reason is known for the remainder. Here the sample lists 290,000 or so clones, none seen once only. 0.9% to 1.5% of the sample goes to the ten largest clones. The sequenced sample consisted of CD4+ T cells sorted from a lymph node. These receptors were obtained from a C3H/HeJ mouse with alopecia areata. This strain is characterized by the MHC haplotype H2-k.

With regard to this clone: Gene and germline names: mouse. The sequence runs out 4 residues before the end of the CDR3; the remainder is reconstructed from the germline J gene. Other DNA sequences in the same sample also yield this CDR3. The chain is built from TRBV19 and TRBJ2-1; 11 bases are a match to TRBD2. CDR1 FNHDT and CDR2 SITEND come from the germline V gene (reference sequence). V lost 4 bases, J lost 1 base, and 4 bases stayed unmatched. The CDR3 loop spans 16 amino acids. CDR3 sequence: CASSPDWGGNYAEQFF. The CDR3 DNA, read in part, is TGTGCCAGCAGTCCCGACTGGGGGGGGAACTATGCT. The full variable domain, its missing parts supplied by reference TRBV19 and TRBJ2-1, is GGIITQTPKFLIGQEGQKLTLKCQQNFNHDTMYWYRQDSGKGLRLIYYSITENDLQKGDLSEGYDASREKKSSFSLTVTSAQKNEMAVFLCASSPDWGGNYAEQFFGPGTRLTVL.

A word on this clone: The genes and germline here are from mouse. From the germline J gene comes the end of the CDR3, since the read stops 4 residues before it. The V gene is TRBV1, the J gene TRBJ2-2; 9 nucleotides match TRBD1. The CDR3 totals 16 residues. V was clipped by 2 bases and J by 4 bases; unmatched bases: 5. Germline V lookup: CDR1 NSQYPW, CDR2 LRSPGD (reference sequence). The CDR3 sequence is CTCSAKGTGSTGQLYF. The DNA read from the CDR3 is TGCACCTGCAGTGCAAAGGGGACAGGGAGCACCGGG. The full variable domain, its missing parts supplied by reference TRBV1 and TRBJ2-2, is VTLLEQNPRWRLVPRGQAVNLRCILKNSQYPWMSWYQQDLQKQLQWLFTLRSPGDKEVKSLPGADYLATRVTDTELRLQVANMSQGRTLYCTCSAKGTGSTGQLYFGEGSKLTVL.

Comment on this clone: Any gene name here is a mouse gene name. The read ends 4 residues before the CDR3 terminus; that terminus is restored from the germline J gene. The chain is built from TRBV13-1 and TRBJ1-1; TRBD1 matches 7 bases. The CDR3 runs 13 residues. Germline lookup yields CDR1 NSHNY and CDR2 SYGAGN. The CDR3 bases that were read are TGTGCCAGCAGTGATGTGGGGACAGCA. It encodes CASSDVGTA. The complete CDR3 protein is CASSDVGTAEVFF.

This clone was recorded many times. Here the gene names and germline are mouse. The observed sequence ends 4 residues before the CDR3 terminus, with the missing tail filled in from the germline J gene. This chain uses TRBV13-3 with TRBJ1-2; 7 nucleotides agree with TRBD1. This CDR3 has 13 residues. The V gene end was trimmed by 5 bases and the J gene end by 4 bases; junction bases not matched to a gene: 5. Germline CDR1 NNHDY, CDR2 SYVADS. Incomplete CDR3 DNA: TGTGCCAGCAGACCGACAGGGACCTCC. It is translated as CASRPTGTS. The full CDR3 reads CASRPTGTSDYTF.

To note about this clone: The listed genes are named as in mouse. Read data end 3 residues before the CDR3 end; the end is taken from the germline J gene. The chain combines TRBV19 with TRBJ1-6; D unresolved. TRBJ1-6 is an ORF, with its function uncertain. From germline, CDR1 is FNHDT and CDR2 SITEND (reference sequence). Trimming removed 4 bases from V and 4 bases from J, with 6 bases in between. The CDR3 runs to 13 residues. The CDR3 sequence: CASSSPYNSPLYF. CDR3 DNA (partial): TGTGCCAGCAGTTCCCCTTATAATTCGCCC.

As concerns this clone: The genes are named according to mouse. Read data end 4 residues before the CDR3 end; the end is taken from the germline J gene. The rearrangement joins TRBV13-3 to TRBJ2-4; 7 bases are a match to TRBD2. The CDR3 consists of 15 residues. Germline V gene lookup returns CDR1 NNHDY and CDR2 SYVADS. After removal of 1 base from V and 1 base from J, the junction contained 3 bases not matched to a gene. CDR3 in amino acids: CASSDTGGGQNTLYF. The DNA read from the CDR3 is TGTGCCAGCAGTGATACCGGGGGGGGTCAAAAC. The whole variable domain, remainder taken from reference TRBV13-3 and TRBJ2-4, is EAAVTQSPRSKVAVTGGKVTLSCHQTNNHDYMYWYRQDTGHGLRLIHYSYVADSTEKGDIPDGYKASRPSQENFSLILELASLSQTAVYFCASSDTGGGQNTLYFGAGTRLSVL.

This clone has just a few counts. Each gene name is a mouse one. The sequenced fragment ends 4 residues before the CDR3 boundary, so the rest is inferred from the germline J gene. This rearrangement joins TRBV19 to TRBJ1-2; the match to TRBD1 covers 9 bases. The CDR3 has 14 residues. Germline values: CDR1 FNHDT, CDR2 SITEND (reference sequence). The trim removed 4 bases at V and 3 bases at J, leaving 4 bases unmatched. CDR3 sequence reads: CASSRQGVYSDYTF. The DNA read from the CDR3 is TGTGCCAGCAGTCGACAGGGGGTATACTCC.

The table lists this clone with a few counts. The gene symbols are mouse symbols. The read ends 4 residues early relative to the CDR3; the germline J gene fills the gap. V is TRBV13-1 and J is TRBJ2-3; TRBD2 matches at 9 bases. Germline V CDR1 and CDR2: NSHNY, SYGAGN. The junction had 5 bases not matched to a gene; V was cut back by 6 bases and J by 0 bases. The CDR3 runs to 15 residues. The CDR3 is CASKKTGGSAETLYF. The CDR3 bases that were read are TGTGCCAGCAAAAAGACTGGGGGTAGTGCAGAA.

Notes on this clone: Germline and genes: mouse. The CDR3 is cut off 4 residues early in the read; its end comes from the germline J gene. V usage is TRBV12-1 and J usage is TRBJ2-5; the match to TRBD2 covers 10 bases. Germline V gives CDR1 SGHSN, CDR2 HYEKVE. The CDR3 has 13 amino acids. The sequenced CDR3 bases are TGTGCCAGCTCTCCGGGACTGGGGGAC. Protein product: CASSPGLGD. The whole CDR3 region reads CASSPGLGDTQYF.

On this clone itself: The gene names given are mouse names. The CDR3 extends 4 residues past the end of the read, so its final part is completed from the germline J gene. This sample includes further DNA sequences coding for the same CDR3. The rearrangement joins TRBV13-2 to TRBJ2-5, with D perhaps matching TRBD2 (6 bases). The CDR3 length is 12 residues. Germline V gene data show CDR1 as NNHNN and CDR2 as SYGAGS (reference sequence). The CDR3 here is CASGVGEDTQYF. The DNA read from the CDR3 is TGTGCCAGCGGTGTGGGGGAAGAC.

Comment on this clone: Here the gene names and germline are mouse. CDR3 bases read: TGTGCCAGCGGAACCGGGACAGGGAACCAAGAC. Protein sequence: CASGTGTGNQD. The whole CDR3 protein reads CASGTGTGNQDTQYF. This rearrangement joins TRBV13-2 to TRBJ2-5; 9 bases are a match to TRBD1. The sequenced fragment ends 4 residues before the CDR3 boundary, so the rest is inferred from the germline J gene. CDR1 and CDR2 from the germline V gene are NNHNN and SYGAGS (reference sequence). This CDR3 spans 15 amino acids. J was trimmed by 0 bases and V by 5 bases; bases with no gene match: 4.

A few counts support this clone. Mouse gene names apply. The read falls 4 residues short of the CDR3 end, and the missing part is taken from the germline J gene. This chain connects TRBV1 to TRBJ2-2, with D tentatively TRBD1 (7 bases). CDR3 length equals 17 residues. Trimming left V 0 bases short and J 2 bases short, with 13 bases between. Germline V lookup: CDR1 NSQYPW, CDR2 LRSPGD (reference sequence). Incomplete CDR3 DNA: TGCACCTGCAGTGCAGATCGAGGGGGCAAGAACACCGGG. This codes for CTCSADRGGKNTG. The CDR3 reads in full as CTCSADRGGKNTGQLYF.

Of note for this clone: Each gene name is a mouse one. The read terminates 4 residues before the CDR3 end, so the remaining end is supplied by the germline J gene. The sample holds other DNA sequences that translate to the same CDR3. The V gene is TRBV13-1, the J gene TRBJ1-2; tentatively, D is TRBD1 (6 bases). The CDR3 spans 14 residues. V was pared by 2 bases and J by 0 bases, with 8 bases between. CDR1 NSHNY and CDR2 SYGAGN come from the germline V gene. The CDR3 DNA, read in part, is TGTGCCAGCAGTGAAGGGGGGGCAAACTCC. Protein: CASSEGGANS. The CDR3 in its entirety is CASSEGGANSDYTF.

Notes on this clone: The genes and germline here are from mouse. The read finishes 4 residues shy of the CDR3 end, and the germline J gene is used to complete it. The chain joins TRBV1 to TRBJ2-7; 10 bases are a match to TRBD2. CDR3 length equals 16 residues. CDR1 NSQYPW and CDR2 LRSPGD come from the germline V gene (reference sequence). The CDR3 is CTCSADQETGGYEQYF. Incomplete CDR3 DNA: TGCACCTGCAGTGCAGATCAGGAGACTGGGGGGTAT.

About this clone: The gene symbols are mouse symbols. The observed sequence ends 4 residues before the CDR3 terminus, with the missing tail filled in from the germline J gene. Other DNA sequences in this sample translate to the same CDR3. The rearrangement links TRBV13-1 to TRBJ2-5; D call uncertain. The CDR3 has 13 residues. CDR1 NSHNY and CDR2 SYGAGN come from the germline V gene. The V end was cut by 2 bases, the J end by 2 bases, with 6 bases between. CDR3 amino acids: CASSETFQDTQYF. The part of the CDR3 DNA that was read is TGTGCCAGCAGTGAAACTTTCCAAGAC.